These 28 T cell receptor beta chains came from one sample sequenced in a study of control samples from healthy donors and cancer patients. Only in-frame clones appear in the TCRdb table, and some are missing; sequencing was by immunoSEQ multiplex PCR. The sample records around 68,000 clones, more than 75% being singletons. Sequencing was performed on PBMCs. The receptors derive from a woman aged 45-65 years with lung cancer.

V is TRBV5-1 and J is TRBJ2-3; TRBD2 might be the D (6 bases). Germline V gives CDR1 SGHRS, CDR2 YFSETQ. The CDR3 spans 16 residues. Trimming took 2 bases from V and 0 from J, leaving 13 bases between them. CDR3 residues: CASSLPLAESTDTQYF. CDR3 coding DNA: TGCGCCAGCAGCTTACCATTAGCGGAGAGCACAGATACGCAGTATTTT.

The chain links TRBV3-1 (or the pseudogene TRBV3-2) to TRBJ1-5, with D perhaps matching TRBD1 (5 bases). The CDR3 is 16 residues long. Trimming took 4 bases from V and 5 from J, leaving 18 bases between them. In germline, CDR1 is LGHDT, CDR2 YNNKEL (reference sequence). The CDR3 nucleotides read TGTGCCAGCAGCCGGAGTCATGACAGCGCCCATCAGCCCCAGCATTTT. It translates to CASSRSHDSAHQPQHF.

CDR3 sequence: CSVGAGVNSPLHF. Written as DNA, the CDR3 is TGCAGCGTTGGGGCAGGGGTAAATTCACCCCTCCACTTT. This rearrangement joins TRBV29-1 to TRBJ1-6, with a tentative D call TRBD1 (6 bases). The V and J ends lost 4 bases and 7 bases respectively, with 11 bases between them. Per the germline V gene, CDR1 is SQVTM and CDR2 is ANQGSEA. The CDR3 totals 13 residues. Drawing the rest from reference TRBV29-1 and TRBJ1-6, the complete variable domain is SAVISQKPSRDICQRGTSLTIQCQVDSQVTMMFWYRQQPGQSLTLIATANQGSEATYESGFVIDKFPISRPNLTFSTLTVSNMSPEDSSIYLCSVGAGVNSPLHFGNGTRLTVT.

The J gene is TRBJ1-1, the V gene TRBV2; 8 bases are shared with TRBD1. The CDR3 sequence is 15 residues long. Unmatched junction bases numbered 6, after V lost 6 bases and J lost 0 bases. Germline V gene sequence: CDR1 SNHLY, CDR2 FYNNEI. CDR3 nucleotides: TGTGCCAGCAGCCCTGGACAGGGAATGAACACTGAAGCTTTCTTT. Translated, it gives CASSPGQGMNTEAFF.

This clone was counted a single time. The V gene is TRBV6-5, the J gene TRBJ2-2; a weak D match, TRBD1 (6 bases). The germline V gene has CDR1 MNHEY and CDR2 SVGAGI. CDR3 length: 15 amino acids. Trimming took off 6 bases at V and 1 base at J, with 12 bases between the two ends. The CDR3 loop reads CASRSPGQNTGELFF. CDR3 coding DNA: TGTGCCAGCAGGTCCCCGGGACAGAACACCGGGGAGCTGTTTTTT.

This clone has only one observation. The rearrangement links TRBV28 to TRBJ2-7, with D unresolved. Germline CDR1 reads MDHEN; CDR2 reads SYDVKM. CDR3 length equals 13 residues. Trimming left V 4 bases short and J 2 bases short, with 9 bases between. CDR3 DNA sequence: TGTGCCAGCAGTTCCCTCCCGCCCTACGAGCAGTACTTC. Translation gives CASSSLPPYEQYF. Looking up the rest from reference TRBV28 and TRBJ2-7 gives the full variable domain: DVKVTQSSRYLVKRTGEKVFLECVQDMDHENMFWYRQDPGLGLRLIYFSYDVKMKEKGDIPEGYSVSREKKERFSLILESASTNQTSMYLCASSSLPPYEQYFGPGTRLTVT.

The V gene is TRBV5-6, the J gene TRBJ1-1; 7 bases fit TRBD1. V lost 2 bases to trimming and J lost 7 bases; unmatched junction nucleotides: 5. The CDR3 has 13 residues. Germline V gives CDR1 SGHDT, CDR2 YYEEEE. CDR3 region: CASSLRGQLEAFF. The CDR3 nucleotides are TGTGCCAGCAGCTTAAGGGGACAGCTTGAAGCTTTCTTT.

The chain uses TRBV10-3 and TRBJ2-2; no firm D call. This CDR3 has 13 amino acids. V was trimmed by 10 bases and J by 5 bases, leaving 14 bases between them. Per germline, CDR1 ENHRY and CDR2 SYGVKD. CDR3 sequence (DNA): TGTGCCACGCTTGGCTCAGCAACCGGGGAGCTGTTTTTT. The encoded protein is CATLGSATGELFF.

In the case of this clone: Mismatch with germline at one junction end may stem from a read error. The sample holds other DNA sequences that translate to the same CDR3. This chain uses TRBV28 with TRBJ2-6; D remains unclear. This CDR3 region has 17 residues. Germline lookup yields CDR1 MDHEN and CDR2 SYDVKM. The CDR3 nucleotides read TGCGCCAGCAGTTCCCCAAGGCAGCCCTCTGGGGCCAACGTCCTGACTTTC. Residues: CASSSPRQPSGANVLTF. The full variable domain, rest sourced from reference TRBV28 and TRBJ2-6, is DVKVTQSSRYLVKRTGEKVFLECVQDMDHENMFWYRQDPGLGLRLIYFSYDVKMKEKGDIPEGYSVSREKKERFSLILESASTNQTSMYLCASSSPRQPSGANVLTFGAGSRLTVL.

The V gene is TRBV30, the J gene TRBJ1-4; 10 nucleotides agree with TRBD1. The CDR3 covers 16 residues. Germline V lookup: CDR1 GTSNPN, CDR2 SVGIG (reference sequence). The ends lost 2 bases at V and 1 base at J; junction bases unmatched: 4. The CDR3 DNA sequence: TGTGCCTGGAGTCTCCGGACAGGGGGAACTAATGAAAAACTGTTTTTT. It encodes CAWSLRTGGTNEKLFF.

The chain couples TRBV27 to TRBJ2-1; a possible D gene is TRBD2 (7 bases). The CDR3 loop spans 16 amino acids. With 5 bases removed from V and 1 base from J, the gap between germline ends came to 15 bases. Germline loops: CDR1 MNHEY, CDR2 SMNVEV (reference sequence). The CDR3 reads CASSLPRGGSYNEQFF. CDR3 DNA sequence: TGTGCCAGCAGTCTTCCTAGGGGGGGATCCTACAATGAGCAGTTCTTC.

J is TRBJ1-5 and V is TRBV7-8; maybe TRBD1 (5 bases). Looked up from germline, CDR1 is SGHVS and CDR2 is FQNEAQ. This CDR3 is built from 14 residues. Trimming stripped 3 bases from V and 3 bases from J, with 9 bases between. CDR3 sequence reads: CASSFQGYNQPQHF. The CDR3 DNA follows: TGTGCCAGCAGCTTCCAGGGTTACAATCAGCCCCAGCATTTT.

This sequence joins TRBV6-5 and TRBJ2-7; D perhaps matches TRBD2 (5 bases). Trimming shortened V by 7 bases and J by 3 bases, and 16 bases separated the two germline ends. Germline assignment: CDR1 MNHEY and CDR2 SVGAGI. The CDR3 has 14 residues. CDR3 coding DNA: TGTGCCAGCACCCCCAAGAGAGGGTTCTACGAGCAGTACTTC. This encodes CASTPKRGFYEQYF.

As concerns this clone: The same CDR3 can be traced to other DNA sequences in this sample. In DNA, the CDR3 is TGCAGCGTTGAGTCCGGACTGAACACTGAAGCTTTCTTT. As protein: CSVESGLNTEAFF. The genes are TRBV29-1 and TRBJ1-1; unclear D gene. Deletions cut 3 bases from V and 0 bases from J, with 8 bases between. The germline gives CDR1 SQVTM, CDR2 ANQGSEA. This CDR3 has 13 amino acids.

The chain links TRBV10-2 to TRBJ1-5; 10 nucleotides agree with TRBD1. The CDR3 consists of 15 residues. Germline CDR1 is WSHSY and CDR2 is SAAADI. The ends lost 6 bases at V and 2 bases at J; junction bases unmatched: 4. Here the CDR3 reads CASRDGTGGNQPQHF. The CDR3 DNA reads TGCGCCAGCAGGGACGGGACAGGGGGCAATCAGCCCCAGCATTTT.

The genes are TRBV18 and TRBJ1-4; D is unclear. Germline V gene sequence: CDR1 KGHSH, CDR2 LQKENI. V was trimmed by 6 bases and J by 0 bases, leaving 8 bases between them. The CDR3 is 14 residues long. The CDR3 sequence is CASSMSATNEKLFF. The DNA for the CDR3 is TGTGCCAGCTCGATGTCCGCAACTAATGAAAAACTGTTTTTT.

The chain uses TRBV12-3 or TRBV12-4 and TRBJ2-5; the D gene is possibly TRBD2 (6 bases). The CDR3 is 11 amino acids. The germline V and J ends were trimmed by 3 bases and 7 bases, with 6 bases remaining between them. The CDR3, as DNA: TGTGCCAGCAGTTTGGGGGGGACCCAGTACTTC. It yields the protein CASSLGGTQYF.

The chain uses TRBV6-4 and TRBJ1-2, with 7 bases aligning to TRBD1. Looked up from germline, CDR1 is MRHNA and CDR2 is SNTAGT. Trimming took 3 bases from V and 0 from J; bases not matched to a gene: 7. CDR3 length: 16 residues. CDR3 sequence (DNA): TGTGCCAGCAGTGAGGAGGGGGGACAGACTAACTATGGCTACACCTTC. Translated: CASSEEGGQTNYGYTF.

J is TRBJ1-5 and V is TRBV24-1; 8 bases fit TRBD1. The CDR3 contains 16 residues. From germline, CDR1 is KGHDR and CDR2 SFDVKD. With 2 bases clipped from V and 1 base from J, the junction kept 3 bases outside the gene matches. The CDR3 region is CATSDSDRVSNQPQHF. DNA of the CDR3: TGTGCCACCAGTGATTCGGACAGGGTGAGCAATCAGCCCCAGCATTTT.

The chain combines TRBV19 with TRBJ2-3, with D possibly being TRBD1 or TRBD2 (5 bases each). The CDR3 has 15 residues. Germline loops: CDR1 LNHDA, CDR2 SQIVND (reference sequence). V shed 5 bases and J shed 1 base, with 13 bases lying between them. CDR3 in DNA: TGTGCCAGTAGTTTAAGGGGAGTGGGCACAGATACGCAGTATTTT. The encoded protein is CASSLRGVGTDTQYF.

The chain couples TRBV11-2 to TRBJ1-1, with TRBD1 identical over 8 bases. Germline-derived CDR1 and CDR2 are SGHAT and FQNNGV. The CDR3 is 15 amino acids. The ends lost 4 bases at V and 1 base at J; junction bases unmatched: 5. The CDR3 bases are TGTGCCAGCAGCTGGGGACAGGTCGGGAACACTGAAGCTTTCTTT. This sequence encodes CASSWGQVGNTEAFF.

In DNA, the CDR3 is TGCAGCGTTTACGGAGGACGGGACTCCTACGAGCAGTACTTC. It codes for CSVYGGRDSYEQYF. The gene calls are TRBV29-1 and TRBJ2-7; tentatively, D is TRBD2 (5 bases). CDR3 length: 14 amino acids. Trimming stripped 5 bases from V and 0 bases from J, with 14 bases between. Germline CDR1 SQVTM, CDR2 ANQGSEA.

As to this clone: The same CDR3 arises from other DNA sequences in this sample as well. The J gene is TRBJ1-1, the V gene TRBV7-9; D remains unclear. Trimming removed 3 bases at V and 4 bases at J, with 3 bases between. This CDR3 has 11 residues. Germline CDR1 reads SEHNR; CDR2 reads FQNEAQ (reference sequence). CDR3 sequence: CASSLVTEAFF. CDR3 nucleotide sequence: TGTGCCAGCAGCTTGGTCACTGAAGCTTTCTTT.

The table lists this clone with a count of one. The chain combines TRBV14 with TRBJ1-2; the D is unclear. The V and J ends lost 0 bases and 2 bases respectively, with 7 bases between them. Germline assignment: CDR1 SGHDN and CDR2 FVKESK. The CDR3 extends over 14 amino acids. The CDR3 bases are TGTGCCAGCAGCCAAGAATGGGAAAACTATGGCTACACCTTC. Amino acids: CASSQEWENYGYTF.

This rearrangement joins TRBV27 to TRBJ1-1, with D tentatively TRBD1 (5 bases). The germline V and J ends were trimmed by 5 bases and 2 bases, with 15 bases remaining between them. The CDR3 is made up of 15 amino acids. Germline assignment: CDR1 MNHEY and CDR2 SMNVEV (reference sequence). The CDR3 here is CASSPRGARNTEAFF. CDR3 DNA sequence: TGTGCCAGCAGTCCTCGCGGGGCCCGAAACACTGAAGCTTTCTTT.

This clone appeared once. The rearrangement joins TRBV12-3 or TRBV12-4 to TRBJ2-7; D is undetermined. V was cut by 7 bases and J by 5 bases, with 15 bases left in between. The CDR3 extends over 13 amino acids. CDR3 in amino acids: CASTTGPGHEQYF. DNA of the CDR3: TGTGCCAGCACTACCGGACCCGGACACGAGCAGTACTTC.

In the case of this clone: Additional DNA sequences in this sample encode the identical CDR3. The gene calls are TRBV30 and TRBJ1-3; D might be TRBD1 (6 bases). Germline V gene sequence: CDR1 GTSNPN, CDR2 SVGIG (reference sequence). The CDR3 is made up of 16 amino acids. V was pared by 6 bases and J by 0 bases, with 18 bases between. The CDR3 DNA reads TGTGCCTGTCGTCTCGACAGGCGCTCCTCTGGAAACACCATATATTTT. Its translation: CACRLDRRSSGNTIYF.

Only one count was recorded for this clone. This chain joins TRBV7-2 and TRBJ1-3, with D unclear. Per germline, CDR1 SGHTA and CDR2 FQGNSA. The length of the CDR3 is 17 residues. The V end was cut by 3 bases, the J end by 1 base, with 16 bases between. CDR3 protein: CASSLGNGLTSGNTIYF. CDR3 DNA: TGTGCCAGCAGCTTGGGAAATGGACTGACTTCTGGAAACACCATATATTTT.